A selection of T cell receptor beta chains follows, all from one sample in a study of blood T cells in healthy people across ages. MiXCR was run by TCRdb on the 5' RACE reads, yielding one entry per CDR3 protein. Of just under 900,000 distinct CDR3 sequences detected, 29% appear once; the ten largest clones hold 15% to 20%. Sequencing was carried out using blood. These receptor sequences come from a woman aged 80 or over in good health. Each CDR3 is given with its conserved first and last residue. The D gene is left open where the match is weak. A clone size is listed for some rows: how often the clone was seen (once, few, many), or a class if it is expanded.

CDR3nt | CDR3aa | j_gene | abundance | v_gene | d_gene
TGTGCCAGCAGCTTAGCGGGGGAGAGCGGCTACGAGCAGTACTTC | CASSLAGESGYEQYF | TRBJ2-7 | - | TRBV7-6 | -
TGTGCCAGCAGCTCACGGGACAGTGCTGAAGCTTTCTTT | CASSSRDSAEAFF | TRBJ1-1 | many | TRBV7-2 | TRBD1
TGTGCCAGCAGTTCGATTACAGGGAACACCGGGGAGCTGTTTTTT | CASSSITGNTGELFF | TRBJ2-2 | few | TRBV28 | -
TGCAGTGCTAGAGACCCGCAGGGGGCGGACACTGAAGCTTTCTTT | CSARDPQGADTEAFF | TRBJ1-1 | - | TRBV20-1 | TRBD1
TGTGCCAGCAGCCCCAGCGGGGGCAATGAGCAGTTCTTC | CASSPSGGNEQFF | TRBJ2-1 | many | TRBV3-1 | TRBD2
TGTGCCAGCGGCCAAACGGCTTTGCAAGAGACCCAGTACTTC | CASGQTALQETQYF | TRBJ2-5 | - | TRBV7-9 | -
TGTGCCGGCCGGGACAGGGTCTACAATGAGCAGTTCTTC | CAGRDRVYNEQFF | TRBJ2-1 | many | TRBV6-2/TRBV6-3 | TRBD1
TGCAGTGCTAGTTCAAACCGTAGGACCTACAATGAGCAGTTCTTC | CSASSNRRTYNEQFF | TRBJ2-1 | - | TRBV20-1 | -
TGCAGTGCTAGATCCGAATCTAGGGGCGGTACGCAGTATTTT | CSARSESRGGTQYF | TRBJ2-3 | - | TRBV20-1 | -
TGTGCCAGCAGGCAAGGAAGCGCAGATACGCAGTATTTT | CASRQGSADTQYF | TRBJ2-3 | - | TRBV12-3/TRBV12-4 | -